This T cell receptor (beta chain) was documented in a study of cytomegalovirus exposure and HLA in healthy donors. Whole-study results and caveats: Many donors carried some public TCRs, although rarity characterized most TCR sequences. Presence/absence analyses assumed roughly uniform sequencing depth across donors. Within a later analysis, the majority of CMV-associated TCR beta chains appeared HLA-restricted.

Donors were nominally healthy when sampled, though unrecorded immune exposures were likely. PCR was performed using 60 Vbeta and 13 Jbeta primers. Some clones are missing from TCRdb's copy, which holds only in-frame ones; the method was immunoSEQ multiplex PCR. The repertoire holds around 170,000 clones, with approximately 88% as singletons. In the case of this clone: Its antigen is as yet unknown.

Per the germline V gene, CDR1 is MNHEY and CDR2 is SMNVEV (reference sequence). Trimming pared 3 bases from V and 4 bases from J, leaving 3 bases between. This CDR3 comprises 11 residues. This TCR was sampled from a boy younger than 10 in good health and CMV-seronegative. J is TRBJ2-5 and V is TRBV27; no clear D gene. Sequencing was carried out using PBMCs. The CDR3 protein is CASSFRETQYF. Here the CDR3 DNA reads TGTGCCAGCAGTTTCAGAGAGACCCAGTACTTC.